This T cell receptor beta chain was captured in a study of T cells expressing NK-cell markers. Study in general: TCR beta repertoires came from sorted CD3+CD56+NKG2C+, CD3+CD56+NKG2C- and CD3+CD56-NKG2C+ T cells.

The CDR3 covers 15 residues. Reanalyzing the 5' RACE reads, TCRdb keeps one entry per CDR3 protein, without DNA. This sample contains just under 150,000 distinct CDR3 sequences. The chain links TRBV12-3 or TRBV12-4 to TRBJ2-3; TCRdb selects TRBD1, and the lack of DNA leaves this call unchecked. The clonotype originates from a man younger than 35 in good health. The material sequenced was blood T cells: a sorted CD56 or NKG2C T cell subset, CD4+ or CD8+ T cells, or bulk PBMC T cells (not recorded which). The CDR3 is CASRLAGHPGSNKYF.